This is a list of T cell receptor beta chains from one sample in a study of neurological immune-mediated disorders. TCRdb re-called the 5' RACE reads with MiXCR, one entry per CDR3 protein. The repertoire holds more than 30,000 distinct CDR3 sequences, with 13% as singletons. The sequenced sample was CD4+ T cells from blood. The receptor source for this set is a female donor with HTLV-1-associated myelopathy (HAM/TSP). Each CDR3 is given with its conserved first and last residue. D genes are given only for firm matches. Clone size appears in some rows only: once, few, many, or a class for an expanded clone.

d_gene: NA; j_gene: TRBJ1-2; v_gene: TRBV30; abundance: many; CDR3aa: CAWSDGRAYGYTF; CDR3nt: TGTGCCTGGAGTGATGGCAGGGCTTATGGCTACACCTTC
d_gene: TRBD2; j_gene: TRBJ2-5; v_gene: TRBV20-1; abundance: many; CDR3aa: CSAVGGREETQYF; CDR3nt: TGCAGTGCGGTCGGCGGGAGGGAAGAGACCCAGTACTTC
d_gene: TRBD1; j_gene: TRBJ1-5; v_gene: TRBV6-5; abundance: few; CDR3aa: CASSYGWGTGQPQHF; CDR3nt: TGTGCCAGCAGTTACGGGTGGGGGACAGGGCAGCCCCAGCATTTT
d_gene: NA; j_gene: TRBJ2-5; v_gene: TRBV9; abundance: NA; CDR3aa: CASSVGLGGQGETQYF; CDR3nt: TGTGCCAGCAGCGTAGGTTTGGGTGGGCAGGGGGAGACCCAGTACTTC
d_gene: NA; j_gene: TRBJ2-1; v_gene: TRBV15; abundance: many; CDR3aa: CATSRVRGGSNEQFF; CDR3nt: TGTGCCACCAGCAGAGTTCGTGGTGGGAGCAATGAGCAGTTCTTC
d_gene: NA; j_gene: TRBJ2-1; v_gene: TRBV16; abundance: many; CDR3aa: CASSRSGTDNEQFF; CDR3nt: TGTGCCAGCAGCCGAAGCGGGACAGACAATGAGCAGTTCTTC
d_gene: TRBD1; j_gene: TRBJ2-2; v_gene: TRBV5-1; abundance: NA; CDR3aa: CASRQGVNTGELFF; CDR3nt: TGCGCCAGCCGACAGGGGGTGAACACCGGGGAGCTGTTTTTT
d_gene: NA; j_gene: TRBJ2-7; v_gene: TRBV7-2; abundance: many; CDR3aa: CASSPGLTTYEQYF; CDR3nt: TGTGCCAGCAGCCCCGGACTAACGACCTACGAGCAGTACTTC
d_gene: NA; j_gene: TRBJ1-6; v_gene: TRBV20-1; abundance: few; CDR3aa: CSAEGKLGSPLHF; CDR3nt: TGCAGTGCGGAGGGCAAACTGGGTTCACCCCTCCACTTT
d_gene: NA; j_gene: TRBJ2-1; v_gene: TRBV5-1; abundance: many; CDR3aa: CASSTYPPSDEQFF; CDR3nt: TGCGCCAGCAGCACATACCCTCCCTCGGATGAGCAGTTCTTC
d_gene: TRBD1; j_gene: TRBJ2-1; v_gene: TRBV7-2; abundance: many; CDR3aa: CASSLLGGGNEQFF; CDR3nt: TGTGCCAGCAGCTTGCTAGGGGGCGGCAATGAGCAGTTCTTC
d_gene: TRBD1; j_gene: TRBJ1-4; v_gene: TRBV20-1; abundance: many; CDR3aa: CSARWDSEKLFF; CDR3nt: TGCAGTGCTAGATGGGACAGCGAAAAACTGTTTTTT
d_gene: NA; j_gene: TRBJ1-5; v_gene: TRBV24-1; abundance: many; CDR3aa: CATSDDSSNQPQHF; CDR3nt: TGTGCCACCAGTGACGACAGTAGCAATCAGCCCCAGCATTTT
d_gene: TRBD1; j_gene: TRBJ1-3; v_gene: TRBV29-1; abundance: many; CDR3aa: CSAGTGMENTIYF; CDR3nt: TGCAGCGCAGGGACAGGGATGGAAAACACCATATATTTT
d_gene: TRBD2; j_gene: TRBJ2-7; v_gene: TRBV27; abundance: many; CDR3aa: CASSPQSGGASEQYF; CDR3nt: TGTGCCAGCAGTCCACAGAGCGGGGGGGCTTCTGAGCAGTACTTC
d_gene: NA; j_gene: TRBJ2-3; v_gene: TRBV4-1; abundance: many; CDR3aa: CASSQDGTGSDTQYF; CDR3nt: TGCGCCAGCAGCCAAGATGGAACAGGGTCAGATACGCAGTATTTT
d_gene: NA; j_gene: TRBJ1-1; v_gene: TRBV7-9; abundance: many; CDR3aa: CASSLVSEAFF; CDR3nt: TGTGCCAGCAGCTTAGTTTCTGAAGCTTTCTTT
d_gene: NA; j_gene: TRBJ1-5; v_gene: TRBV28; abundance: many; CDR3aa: CASGGAGAGQPQHF; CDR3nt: TGTGCCAGCGGCGGGGCAGGGGCTGGTCAGCCCCAGCATTTT
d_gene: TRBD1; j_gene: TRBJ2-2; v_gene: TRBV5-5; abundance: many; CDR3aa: CASSRQGLGFNTGELFF; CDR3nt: TGTGCCAGCAGTCGACAGGGATTGGGTTTCAACACCGGGGAGCTGTTTTTT
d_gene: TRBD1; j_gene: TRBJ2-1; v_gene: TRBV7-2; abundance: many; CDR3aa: CASSRVGQVWDEQFF; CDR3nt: TGTGCCAGCAGCCGAGTTGGACAGGTTTGGGATGAGCAGTTCTTC
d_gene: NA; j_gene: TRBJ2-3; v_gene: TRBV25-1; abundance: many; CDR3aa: CASTGAGTDTQYF; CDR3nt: TGTGCCAGCACGGGGGCGGGCACAGATACGCAGTATTTT
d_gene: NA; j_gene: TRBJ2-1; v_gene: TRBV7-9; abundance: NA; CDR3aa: CASSLKGPSRNEQFF; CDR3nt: TGTGCCAGCAGCTTAAAGGGCCCGTCCCGCAATGAGCAGTTCTTC
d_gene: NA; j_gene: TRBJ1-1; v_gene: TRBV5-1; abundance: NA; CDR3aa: CASSLAGGTYTEAFF; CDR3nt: TGCGCCAGCAGCTTGGCAGGCGGAACTTACACTGAAGCTTTCTTT
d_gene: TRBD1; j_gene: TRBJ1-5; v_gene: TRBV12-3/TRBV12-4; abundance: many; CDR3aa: CASSSGTGDNQPQHF; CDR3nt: TGTGCCAGCAGTTCCGGGACAGGGGACAATCAGCCCCAGCATTTT
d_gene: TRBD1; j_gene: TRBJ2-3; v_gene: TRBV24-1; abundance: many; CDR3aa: CATSDPWTGTGGWGTDTQYF; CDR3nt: TGTGCCACCAGTGATCCTTGGACCGGGACAGGGGGCTGGGGCACAGATACGCAGTATTTT
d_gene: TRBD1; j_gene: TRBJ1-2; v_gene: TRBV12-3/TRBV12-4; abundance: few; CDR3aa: CASSFGTGNYGYTF; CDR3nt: TGTGCCAGCAGTTTCGGGACAGGGAACTATGGCTACACCTTC
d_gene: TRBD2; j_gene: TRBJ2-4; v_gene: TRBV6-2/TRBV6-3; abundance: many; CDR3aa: CASSWRGGAKNIQYF; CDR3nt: TGTGCCAGCAGTTGGCGGGGGGGAGCCAAAAACATTCAGTACTTC
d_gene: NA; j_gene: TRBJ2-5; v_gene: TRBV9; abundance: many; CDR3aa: CASSVGTPERGTQYF; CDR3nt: TGTGCCAGCAGCGTAGGGACCCCCGAACGTGGGACCCAGTACTTC
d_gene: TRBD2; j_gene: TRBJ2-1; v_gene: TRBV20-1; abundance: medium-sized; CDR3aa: CSARTGGLAGSSYNEQFF; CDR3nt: TGCAGTGCTCGTACAGGGGGACTAGCGGGGAGCTCCTACAATGAGCAGTTCTTC
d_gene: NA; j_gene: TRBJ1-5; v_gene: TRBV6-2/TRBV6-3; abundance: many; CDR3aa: CASSLPTVTEGNQPQHF; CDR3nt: TGTGCCAGCAGCCTACCGACAGTCACAGAGGGCAATCAGCCCCAGCATTTT
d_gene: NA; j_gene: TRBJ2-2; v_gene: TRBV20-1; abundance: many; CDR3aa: CSAQWGQGTGELFF; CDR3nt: TGCAGTGCCCAGTGGGGGCAGGGCACCGGGGAGCTGTTTTTT
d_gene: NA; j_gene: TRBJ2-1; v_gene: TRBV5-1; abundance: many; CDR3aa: CASSLVAHSSYNEQFF; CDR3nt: TGCGCCAGCAGCTTGGTTGCGCATAGCTCCTACAATGAGCAGTTCTTC
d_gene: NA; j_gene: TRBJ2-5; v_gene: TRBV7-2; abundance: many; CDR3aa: CASSLASGVETQYF; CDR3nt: TGTGCCAGCAGCTTAGCGTCAGGGGTGGAGACCCAGTACTTC
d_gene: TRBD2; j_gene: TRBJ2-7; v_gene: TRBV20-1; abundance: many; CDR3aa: CSARDVRRASGRAPYEQYF; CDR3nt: TGCAGTGCTAGAGATGTTAGAAGGGCTAGCGGGAGGGCCCCCTACGAGCAGTACTTC
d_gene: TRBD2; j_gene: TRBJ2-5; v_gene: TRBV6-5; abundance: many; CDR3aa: CASEPGGSPTQYF; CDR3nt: TGTGCCAGCGAGCCGGGAGGGAGTCCGACCCAGTACTTC
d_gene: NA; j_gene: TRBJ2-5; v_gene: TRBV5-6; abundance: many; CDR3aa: CASSLAWTAEETQYF; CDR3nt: TGTGCCAGCAGCTTGGCCTGGACAGCTGAAGAGACCCAGTACTTC
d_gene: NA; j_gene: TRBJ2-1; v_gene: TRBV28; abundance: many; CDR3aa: CASSSPSGEPDEQFF; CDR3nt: TGTGCCAGCAGTTCCCCCTCGGGAGAACCGGATGAGCAGTTCTTC
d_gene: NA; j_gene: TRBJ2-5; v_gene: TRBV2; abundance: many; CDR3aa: CASSVQGVRQETQYF; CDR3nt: TGTGCCAGCAGTGTACAGGGAGTACGGCAAGAGACCCAGTACTTC
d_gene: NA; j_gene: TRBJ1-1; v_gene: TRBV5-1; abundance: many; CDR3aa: CASSFRPSRTEAFF; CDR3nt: TGCGCCAGCAGCTTCAGGCCGAGTCGAACTGAAGCTTTCTTT
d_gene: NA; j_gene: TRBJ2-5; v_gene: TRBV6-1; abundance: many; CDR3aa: CASSSWGQETQYF; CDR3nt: TGTGCCAGCAGTTCTTGGGGGCAAGAGACCCAGTACTTC
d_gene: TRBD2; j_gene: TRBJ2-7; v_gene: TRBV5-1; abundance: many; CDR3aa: CASSLESGLAGYEQYF; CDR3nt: TGCGCCAGCAGCTTGGAATCGGGACTAGCGGGGTACGAGCAGTACTTC
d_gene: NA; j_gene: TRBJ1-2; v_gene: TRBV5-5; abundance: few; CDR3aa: CASSLDPGLRIYGYTF; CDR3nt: TGTGCCAGCAGCTTAGATCCGGGCCTAAGAATCTATGGCTACACCTTC
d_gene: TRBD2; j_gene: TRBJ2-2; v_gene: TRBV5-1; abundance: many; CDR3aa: CASSRSSGNTGELFF; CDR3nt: TGCGCCAGCAGCAGGTCTAGCGGGAACACCGGGGAGCTGTTTTTT
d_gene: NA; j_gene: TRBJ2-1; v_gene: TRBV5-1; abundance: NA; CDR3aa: CSSSLDWGYNEQFF; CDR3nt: TGCTCCAGCAGCTTGGATTGGGGATACAATGAGCAGTTCTTC
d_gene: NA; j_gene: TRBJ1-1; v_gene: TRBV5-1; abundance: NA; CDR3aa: CASSLGVTGNTEAFF; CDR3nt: TGCGCCAGCAGCTTGGGGGTTACCGGGAACACTGAAGCTTTCTTT
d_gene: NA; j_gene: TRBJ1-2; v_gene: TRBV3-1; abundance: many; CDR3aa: CASSQGRDYGYTF; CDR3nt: TGTGCCAGCAGCCAAGGGAGGGACTATGGCTACACCTTC
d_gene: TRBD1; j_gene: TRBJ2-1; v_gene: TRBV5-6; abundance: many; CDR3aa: CASTTPRQGRSLNNEQFF; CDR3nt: TGTGCCAGCACCACTCCCAGACAGGGGCGGTCGCTTAACAATGAGCAGTTCTTC
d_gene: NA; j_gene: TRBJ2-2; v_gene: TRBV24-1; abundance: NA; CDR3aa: CATSERGLNTGELF; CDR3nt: TGTGCCACCAGTGAGAGGGGACTTAACACCGGGGAGCTGTTT
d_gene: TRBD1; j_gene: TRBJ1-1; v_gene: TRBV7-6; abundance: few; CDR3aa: CASSVTGGTEAFF; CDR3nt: TGTGCCAGCAGCGTAACAGGGGGCACTGAAGCTTTCTTT
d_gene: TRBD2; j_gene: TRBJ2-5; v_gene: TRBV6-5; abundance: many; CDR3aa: CASSYSGGGEETQYF; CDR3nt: TGTGCCAGCAGTTATTCGGGGGGGGGCGAAGAGACCCAGTACTTC